These 18 T cell receptor beta chains came from one sample sequenced in a study of CD8 T cells in Susac syndrome. RNA in amounts of about 0.45 to 1 ug was reverse transcribed with random hexamers. One entry per CDR3 protein results from TCRdb running MiXCR on the immunoSEQ multiplex PCR reads. The sample lists under 150,000 distinct CDR3 sequences; about 93% were seen once. The sequencing sample was made of CD8+ T cells from PBMCs. Receptors were obtained from a human donor in good health.

This rearrangement joins TRBV29-1 to TRBJ2-1, with D perhaps TRBD1 (5 bases). Trimming took off 4 bases at V and 5 bases at J, with 24 bases between the two ends. Germline V gene data show CDR1 as SQVTM and CDR2 as ANQGSEA. The CDR3 has 17 residues. CDR3 region: CSVAPFYDRGANNEQFF. Written as DNA, the CDR3 is TGCAGCGTTGCCCCTTTCTATGACAGAGGAGCAAACAATGAGCAGTTCTTC.

This clonotype was detected only a few times. V usage is TRBV20-1 and J usage is TRBJ2-1; D is ambiguous. The CDR3 contains 15 residues. The ends were cut back, 6 bases at V and 0 bases at J, with 15 bases in the middle. Germline V lookup: CDR1 DFQATT, CDR2 SNEGSKA (reference sequence). CDR3 in DNA: TGCAGTGCAAAAGCGACTCCTAGCTCCTACAATGAGCAGTTCTTC. This translates into CSAKATPSSYNEQFF.

V gene TRBV21-1 combines with J gene TRBJ1-2; TRBD1 is taken as the D call from the table, unchecked against the DNA. TRBV21-1 is a documented pseudogene. The CDR3 loop spans 13 amino acids. The CDR3 loop is CASSKLTAYGYTF. CDR3 sequence (DNA): TGTGCCAGCAGCAAATTGACAGCCTATGGCTACACCTTC.

This chain connects TRBV6-2 or TRBV6-3 to TRBJ2-2, with D tentatively TRBD2 (5 bases). The CDR3 extends over 15 amino acids. With 3 bases removed from V and 6 bases from J, the gap between germline ends came to 14 bases. CDR1 is MNHEY, CDR2 SVGEGT, per germline. CDR3 nucleotides: TGTGCCAGCAGTTATCGCGGGTTTTCGGCCGGGGAGCTGTTTTTT. Protein sequence: CASSYRGFSAGELFF.

This rearrangement joins TRBV27 to TRBJ1-2; tentative D call: TRBD1 (5 bases). Germline V gene sequence: CDR1 MNHEY, CDR2 SMNVEV (reference sequence). The V gene lost 3 bases and the J gene lost 1 base, with 9 bases spanning the gap. This CDR3 comprises 14 residues. The CDR3, as DNA: TGTGCCAGCAGTTTGTCGACAGATAACTATGGCTACACCTTC. Protein sequence: CASSLSTDNYGYTF.

The gene calls are TRBV29-1 and TRBJ2-1; 7 positions agree with TRBD2. Losses at the gene ends were 1 base for V and 0 bases for J; bases not matched to a gene: 3. Germline V gene sequence: CDR1 SQVTM, CDR2 ANQGSEA. The CDR3 runs to 15 residues. DNA for the CDR3: TGCAGCGTTGAAGGAGCGGGAAGCTCCTACAATGAGCAGTTCTTC. Translated: CSVEGAGSSYNEQFF.

V gene TRBV29-1 combines with J gene TRBJ2-5; TRBD2 agrees at 10 bases. The CDR3 is 16 residues long. V was clipped by 3 bases and J by 5 bases; unmatched bases: 12. Germline V gene lookup returns CDR1 SQVTM and CDR2 ANQGSEA. Written as DNA, the CDR3 is TGCAGCGTTGAGAGGACTAGCGGATTCTTTGGGGAGACCCAGTACTTC. Translated, it gives CSVERTSGFFGETQYF.

This chain links TRBV6-2 or TRBV6-3 with TRBJ2-5, with D possibly being TRBD2 (7 bases). Deletions cut 5 bases from V and 0 bases from J, with 22 bases between. CDR1 MNHEY and CDR2 SVGEGT come from the germline V gene. The CDR3 runs 18 residues. The CDR3 loop is CASSPSGVKRGYQETQYF. CDR3 DNA: TGTGCCAGCAGTCCTTCAGGGGTAAAGCGGGGATACCAAGAGACCCAGTACTTC.

The chain has TRBV15 and TRBJ2-3, with TRBD2 matching 13 bases. V lost 7 bases to trimming and J lost 11 bases; unmatched junction nucleotides: 6. The CDR3 is 13 residues long. Germline values: CDR1 LNHNV, CDR2 YYDKDF (reference sequence). The CDR3 here is CATIGLAGVKQYF. The CDR3 DNA reads as TGTGCCACCATAGGACTAGCGGGAGTCAAGCAGTATTTT.

This sequence joins TRBV28 and TRBJ2-7; no clear D. The V end lost 6 bases, the J end lost 2 bases, and 5 bases lay between the germline ends. Germline V gene lookup returns CDR1 MDHEN and CDR2 SYDVKM. CDR3 length equals 11 residues. This chain's CDR3 is CASRDAYEQYF. The CDR3 nucleotides read TGTGCCAGCAGGGATGCCTACGAGCAGTACTTC.

This chain uses TRBV11-2 with TRBJ2-7, with TRBD2 matching 10 bases. V gave up 4 bases and J gave up 3 bases; unmatched junction bases: 6. CDR1 and CDR2 from the germline V gene are SGHAT and FQNNGV. The CDR3 spans 15 residues. The chain's CDR3 is CASSWTSGDYYEQYF. CDR3 coding DNA: TGTGCCAGCAGCTGGACTAGCGGAGATTACTACGAGCAGTACTTC. Drawing the rest from reference TRBV11-2 and TRBJ2-7, the complete variable domain is EAGVAQSPRYKIIEKRQSVAFWCNPISGHATLYWYQQILGQGPKLLIQFQNNGVVDDSQLPKDRFSAERLKGVDSTLKIQPAKLEDSAVYLCASSWTSGDYYEQYFGPGTRLTVT.

V usage is TRBV7-9 and J usage is TRBJ2-7; no firm D call. Germline assignment: CDR1 SEHNR and CDR2 FQNEAQ (reference sequence). CDR3 length: 13 residues. Trimming stripped 3 bases from V and 5 bases from J, with 11 bases between. DNA of the CDR3: TGTGCCAGCAGCTTTTTCGCCGCTAACGAGCAGTACTTC. It yields the protein CASSFFAANEQYF. The complete variable domain, with remaining parts taken from reference TRBV7-9 and TRBJ2-7, reads DTGVSQNPRHKITKRGQNVTFRCDPISEHNRLYWYRQTLGQGPEFLTYFQNEAQLEKSRLLSDRFSAERPKGSFSTLEIQRTEQGDSAMYLCASSFFAANEQYFGPGTRLTVT.

V gene TRBV5-6 combines with J gene TRBJ2-1, with D perhaps TRBD2 (7 bases). Germline V CDR1 and CDR2: SGHDT, YYEEEE. CDR3 length: 14 residues. The V end was cut by 5 bases, the J end by 5 bases, with 14 bases between. The CDR3 DNA sequence: TGTGCCAGCAGATTAAGGGGGGGAAACAATGAGCAGTTCTTC. This translates into CASRLRGGNNEQFF.

The chain combines TRBV9 with TRBJ1-2; D call uncertain. Germline-derived CDR1 and CDR2 are SGDLS and YYNGEE. The V end was cut by 3 bases, the J end by 6 bases, with 21 bases between. The CDR3 has 16 residues. DNA for the CDR3: TGTGCCAGCAGCGGATCAACAGTCCCGAACCAGGATGGCTACACCTTC. Its protein product is CASSGSTVPNQDGYTF.

V and J are TRBV27 and TRBJ2-7, with 7 bases lining up with TRBD1. Germline V lookup: CDR1 MNHEY, CDR2 SMNVEV (reference sequence). CDR3 length equals 14 residues. J gave up 5 bases and V 5 bases, and 9 bases lay outside the gene matches. The CDR3 loop is CASSLGTVRDEQYF. As DNA, the CDR3 is TGTGCCAGCAGTCTGGGGACAGTACGAGACGAGCAGTACTTC.

The CDR3 loop is CASSQDRRGPGEQYF. CDR3 nucleotides: TGCGCCAGCAGCCAAGATCGGCGGGGGCCTGGGGAGCAGTACTTC. V gene TRBV4-3 combines with J gene TRBJ2-7; a possible D gene is TRBD2 (7 bases). From germline, CDR1 is LGHNA and CDR2 YSLEER. The V and J ends lost 0 bases and 7 bases respectively, with 16 bases between them. CDR3 length: 15 amino acids.

This chain uses TRBV7-8 with TRBJ2-3; 8 bases are a match to TRBD2. The CDR3 loop spans 15 amino acids. Germline lookup yields CDR1 SGHVS and CDR2 FQNEAQ. V lost 1 base and J lost 2; bases outside the gene matches: 2. The CDR3 reads CASSLVAGLTDTQYF. The CDR3 bases are TGTGCCAGCAGCTTAGTAGCGGGACTCACAGATACGCAGTATTTT.

The CDR3 DNA reads TGTGCCAGCAACCAGGGAGGTGTTTACGAGCAGTACTTC. Encoded protein: CASNQGGVYEQYF. The chain employs TRBV12-3 or TRBV12-4 and TRBJ2-7, with D tentatively TRBD2 (6 bases). Trimming removed 7 bases from V and 4 bases from J, with 14 bases in between. The CDR3 has 13 residues.